This is a list of T cell receptor beta chains from one sample in a study of early T cells in non-severe SARS-CoV-2 infection. TCRdb ran MiXCR on the 5' RACE reads and lists one entry per CDR3 protein. Of 57,000 or so distinct CDR3 sequences listed, around 6% are singletons. Sequenced material: whole blood. The source is an adult who was a healthcare worker with PCR-confirmed SARS-CoV-2 infection or an uninfected control (not recorded which). The CDR3 runs from the conserved cysteine through the conserved F or W. The D gene is left open where the match is weak. Clone size is shown for a subset of rows, as once, few, many or a class of expanded clone.

V	size	D	J	DNA	CDR3
TRBV6-2/TRBV6-3	many	-	TRBJ1-5	TGTGCCAGCAGTTCCGCGGGTCGAGGGTACGATCAGCCCCAGCATTTT	CASSSAGRGYDQPQHF
TRBV11-2	-	TRBD1	TRBJ2-1	TGTCGACAGGGAGAGAATGAGCAGTTCTTC	CRQGENEQFF
TRBV4-1	many	-	TRBJ1-2	TGCGCCAGCAGCCAAGGAAATGAGAACTATGGCTACACCTTC	CASSQGNENYGYTF
TRBV11-2	many	TRBD1	TRBJ2-7	TGTGCCAGCAGCTTAGCCGGGACAGCGAGATCCTACGAGCAGTACTTC	CASSLAGTARSYEQYF
TRBV7-2	many	TRBD1	TRBJ2-2	TGTGCCAGCAGGGTGGACAGGGCGGGCACCGGGGAGCTGTTTTTT	CASRVDRAGTGELFF
TRBV12-3/TRBV12-4	few	-	TRBJ1-1	TGTGCCAGCAGCCTTAGCGGTCCCACTGAAGCTTTCTTT	CASSLSGPTEAFF
TRBV12-3/TRBV12-4	-	TRBD1	TRBJ1-1	TGTGCCAGCAGTACCCGGGACAGTCACTTTGAAGCTTTCTTT	CASSTRDSHFEAFF
TRBV7-7	-	-	TRBJ2-3	TGTGCCAGCAGCCCCACTAGCTCCCCAGATACGCAGTATTTT	CASSPTSSPDTQYF
TRBV2	many	-	TRBJ1-1	TGTGCCAGCAGTGACGGGACGAACACTGAAGCTTTCTTT	CASSDGTNTEAFF
TRBV12-3/TRBV12-4	few	-	TRBJ1-1	TGTGCCAGCACTCCCTCCCTCCTAAGCACTGAAGCTTTCTTT	CASTPSLLSTEAFF
TRBV20-1	-	-	TRBJ2-5	TGCAGTGCTTACGACGGGGCGACCCAGTACTTC	CSAYDGATQYF
TRBV12-3/TRBV12-4	many	-	TRBJ2-5	TGTGCCAGCAGTTTAATGGGGGGCCGGGAGACCCAGTACTTC	CASSLMGGRETQYF
TRBV11-3	-	-	TRBJ2-5	TGTGCCAGCAGCTTATCCCCCCAAGAGACCCAGTACTTC	CASSLSPQETQYF
TRBV7-2	many	TRBD1	TRBJ1-5	TGTGCCAGCAGCTCGGGACAGGGCAATCAGCCCCAGCATTTT	CASSSGQGNQPQHF
TRBV12-3/TRBV12-4	many	-	TRBJ2-2	TGTGCCAGCAGTTTGAAGGGGAACACCGGGGAGCTGTTTTTT	CASSLKGNTGELFF
TRBV6-5	few	-	TRBJ2-6	TGTGCCAGCAGAATGGCGGGGTTTGGGGCCAACGTCCTGACTTTC	CASRMAGFGANVLTF
TRBV5-1	-	TRBD2	TRBJ2-2	TGCGCCAGCAGACAGACCGGGACTAGCGGGCACGGGGAGCTGTTTTTT	CASRQTGTSGHGELFF
TRBV5-1	few	TRBD1	TRBJ1-5	TGCGCCAGGATCGACAGGGAGGGTCAGCCCCAGCATTTT	CARIDREGQPQHF
TRBV11-2	-	TRBD2	TRBJ2-1	TGTGCCAGCTTGGGGACTAGCGGGAGTGTTGAGCAGTTCTTC	CASLGTSGSVEQFF
TRBV2	-	-	TRBJ2-1	TGTGCCAGCAGTGAGTCCCGAGGGCACAATGAGCAGTTCTTC	CASSESRGHNEQFF
TRBV20-1	many	-	TRBJ2-5	TGCAGTGCTAGAGGGGTCAGACACCAAGAGACCCAGTACTTC	CSARGVRHQETQYF
TRBV6-5	many	TRBD2	TRBJ2-1	TGTGCCAGCAGTTACTCGATCCTAGGCGCGGGGGTTCGGAGTGAGCAGTTCTTC	CASSYSILGAGVRSEQFF
TRBV7-2	few	-	TRBJ2-5	TGTGCCAGCAGCTTAGCACTAGGGGGTGCCCAGTACTTC	CASSLALGGAQYF
TRBV14	-	-	TRBJ1-1	TGTGCCAGCAGCCAAGTTACGTTGCGTGAAGCTTTCTTT	CASSQVTLREAFF
TRBV18	few	-	TRBJ1-2	TGTGCCAGCTCACCAGGGGACAACTATGGCTACACCTTC	CASSPGDNYGYTF
TRBV4-3	few	TRBD2	TRBJ2-3	TGCGCCAGCAGCCAAGATCTGACTAGCGGGGATACGCAGTATTTT	CASSQDLTSGDTQYF
TRBV6-5	many	-	TRBJ1-6	TGTGCCAGCAGTTACTCTTACGGGGATAATTCACCCCTCCACTTT	CASSYSYGDNSPLHF
TRBV18	many	TRBD2	TRBJ2-7	TGTGCCAGCTCACCTGCAACCGGGGAGGGCGAGCAGTACTTC	CASSPATGEGEQYF
TRBV7-2	many	TRBD2	TRBJ2-5	TGTGCCAGTCGACTAGCGGGACAAGAGACCCAGTACTTC	CASRLAGQETQYF
TRBV30	many	-	TRBJ2-2	TGTGCCTGGAAGGTGGGGGGTTCGAACACCGGGGAGCTGTTTTTT	CAWKVGGSNTGELFF
TRBV19	-	-	TRBJ2-1	TGTGCCAGCTCGGACTGGAACAATGAGCAGTTCTTC	CASSDWNNEQFF
TRBV6-5	-	-	TRBJ2-5	TGTGCCAGCAGACCACCGGGCGGGCGGGGGACCCAGTACTTC	CASRPPGGRGTQYF
TRBV7-8	many	-	TRBJ2-1	TGTGCCAGCAGCTTAGGGTTTGGCCCGAGGATCCATGAGCAGTTCTTC	CASSLGFGPRIHEQFF
TRBV20-1	many	-	TRBJ2-1	TGCAGTGCGACGCCTCGAGACGGTGAGCAGTTCTTC	CSATPRDGEQFF
TRBV10-3	many	-	TRBJ2-7	TGTGCCATCAGTGGCGGGGGCGCCGAGCAGTACTTC	CAISGGGAEQYF
TRBV27	few	-	TRBJ2-7	TGTGCCAGCAGGGTGAGGCCGGCCCCGGGGGCTTCGTCCCACGAGCAGTACTTC	CASRVRPAPGASSHEQYF
TRBV5-1	-	-	TRBJ2-7	TGCGCCAGCAGGGCCCGCCCGGGGGCAATCGTAGACTACGAGCAGTACTTC	CASRARPGAIVDYEQYF
TRBV13	many	TRBD1	TRBJ2-1	TGTGCCAGCAGCCCGGGACAGCTCTACAATGAGCAGTTCTTC	CASSPGQLYNEQFF
TRBV4-1	many	TRBD2	TRBJ2-1	TGCGCCAGCACTAGGGACTATCCATCCTACAATGAGCAGTTCTTC	CASTRDYPSYNEQFF
TRBV28	many	-	TRBJ1-2	TGTGCCAGCAGCATCCGGGAGCGTGGCTACACCTTC	CASSIRERGYTF
TRBV11-2	many	-	TRBJ1-2	TGTGCCAGCAGCTTAGAATCGGTCCTCAGTGGCTACACCTTC	CASSLESVLSGYTF
TRBV7-2	many	-	TRBJ2-7	TGTGCCAGCAGCTTTAACACACTCTCCTACGAGCAGTACTTC	CASSFNTLSYEQYF
TRBV20-1	many	TRBD2	TRBJ2-1	TGCAGTGCTAAGGGACTAGCGGGAGCGGGGAATGAGCAGTTCTTC	CSAKGLAGAGNEQFF
TRBV11-3	many	-	TRBJ2-7	TGTGCCAGCAGCTTAGAGGATAGAGAGCAGTACTTC	CASSLEDREQYF
TRBV29-1	few	-	TRBJ1-4	TGCAGCGTAGAGACAGGAGGGGATGAAAAACTGTTTTTT	CSVETGGDEKLFF
TRBV27	many	-	TRBJ1-4	TGTGCCAGCAGTACAGCAGGGGAAAAACTGTTTTTT	CASSTAGEKLFF
TRBV4-1	many	TRBD1	TRBJ1-4	TGCGCCAGCAGCCAAGAGGGGACAGGGGGGAAACTGTTTTTT	CASSQEGTGGKLFF
TRBV7-2	-	-	TRBJ1-3	TGTGCCAGCAGAAGTGCCGCTGCCGCTGGAAACACCATATATTTT	CASRSAAAAGNTIYF